The text below deals with one TCR beta chain. The V gene lost 3 bases and the J gene lost 5 bases, with 8 bases spanning the gap. The V gene's germline CDR1 is DFQATT and CDR2 SNEGSKA (reference sequence). This CDR3 spans 11 amino acids. The protocol was immunoSEQ multiplex PCR, while the TCRdb copy is restricted to in-frame clones and leaves out a portion. The data contain approximately 500,000 clones, around 88% of them singletons. The data originate from a study of Ad26.COV2.S vaccination and SARS-CoV-2 variants. Study-wide background: By the intramuscular route, Ad26.COV2.S was given once, or twice 56 days apart.

Stated treatment: roughly 18 received Ad26.COV2.S at low or high dose, single or two shots; about 5 received placebo; per-sample allocation not given. It was on day 63 after the first vaccine or placebo injection that samples were taken. The rearrangement uses TRBV20-1 and TRBJ2-7; a possible D gene is TRBD1 (5 bases). Sample: peripheral blood, taken in a trial of Ad26.COV2.S vaccine versus placebo. This clonotype was obtained from a person between 18 and 59 years old who received the Ad26.COV2.S COVID-19 vaccine or a placebo. The CDR3 region is CSASIRDEQYF. For the CDR3, the DNA is TGCAGTGCTAGTATCAGGGACGAGCAGTACTTC.